This T cell receptor (beta chain) is from a study of shared clonotypes between healthy human individuals. The method was immunoSEQ multiplex PCR; TCRdb's version includes in-frame clones alone and lacks a portion of them. The sample holds hundreds of thousands of clones; 73% are singletons and the top ten take under 2%. The CDR3 totals 14 residues. V lost 1 base and J lost 4, with 11 bases in between. Germline lookup yields CDR1 MGHDK and CDR2 SYGVNS. This clone was observed once. Sample: memory CD4+ T cells sorted from blood. Subset meaning: CD45RA-negative fraction. This receptor was obtained from a woman in her twenties or thirties in good health. V gene TRBV25-1 combines with J gene TRBJ2-7; D may match TRBD1 or TRBD2 (5 bases each). The CDR3 coding sequence is TGTGCCAGCAGTGAATCGGGACGGAGTTACGAGCAGTACTTC. Translating it yields CASSESGRSYEQYF.